What follows are 21 T cell receptor beta chains derived from one specimen sequenced in a study of blood T cell repertoires in COVID-19. The data were produced by immunoSEQ multiplex PCR, yet TCRdb's version contains in-frame clones alone and is incomplete. The sample shows some 530,000 clones, about 85% of them seen only once. Sequencing was carried out using PBMCs or T cells enriched from blood (not recorded which). The source is a woman aged 55-70 years who had recovered from COVID-19.

V gene TRBV11-2 combines with J gene TRBJ2-7; D is possibly TRBD1 (6 bases). V dropped 6 bases and J dropped 2 bases, with 14 bases sitting between them. The CDR3 length is 14 residues. Germline V gives CDR1 SGHAT, CDR2 FQNNGV. DNA of the CDR3: TGTGCCAGCAGTCTAGCTTACAGGGCCTACGAGCAGTACTTC. This encodes CASSLAYRAYEQYF.

This clone appeared once. The rearrangement joins TRBV11-2 to TRBJ1-3, with a tentative D call TRBD1 (6 bases). Germline CDR1 and CDR2: SGHAT and FQNNGV. The CDR3 sequence is 15 residues long. The V end was cut by 3 bases, the J end by 4 bases, with 13 bases between. Here the CDR3 DNA reads TGTGCCAGCAGCTTCGAAACAGGGATAGGAAACACCATATATTTT. The encoded protein is CASSFETGIGNTIYF. Supplemented by reference TRBV11-2 and TRBJ1-3, the full variable domain reads EAGVAQSPRYKIIEKRQSVAFWCNPISGHATLYWYQQILGQGPKLLIQFQNNGVVDDSQLPKDRFSAERLKGVDSTLKIQPAKLEDSAVYLCASSFETGIGNTIYFGEGSWLTVV.

CDR3 DNA sequence: TGTGCCAGCAGTTACTCGGGGACAGGGAGACTGTTTTTT. Translation: CASSYSGTGRLFF. The V gene is TRBV6-2 or TRBV6-3, the J gene TRBJ1-4, with TRBD1 identical over 9 bases. The CDR3 has 13 amino acids. Germline V gene sequence: CDR1 MNHEY, CDR2 SVGEGT. Trimming at V came to 0 bases and at J to 13 bases, leaving 3 bases not matched to a gene.

The chain couples TRBV10-2 to TRBJ2-7, with TRBD2 as a possible D gene (6 bases). The CDR3 totals 14 residues. Germline V gene data show CDR1 as WSHSY and CDR2 as SAAADI. Trimming removed 7 bases from V and 2 bases from J, with 15 bases in between. CDR3 nucleotide sequence: TGCGCCAGCATGTACGGGACTGGGACCTACGAGCAGTACTTC. It translates to CASMYGTGTYEQYF.

This rearrangement joins TRBV6-5 to TRBJ1-6; 9 bases agree with TRBD1. The CDR3 extends over 16 amino acids. The germline V gene has CDR1 MNHEY and CDR2 SVGAGI. J gave up 7 bases and V 0 bases, and 4 bases lay outside the gene matches. DNA for the CDR3: TGTGCCAGCAGTTACTCGCGACAGGGGGGGAATTCACCCCTCCACTTT. This sequence encodes CASSYSRQGGNSPLHF.

This clone was recorded once. The DNA for the CDR3 is TGTGCCACCGGACAGGGAGGGAATAGCAATCAGCCCCAGCATTTT. Translated: CATGQGGNSNQPQHF. J is TRBJ1-5 and V is TRBV24-1, with TRBD1 matching 8 bases. Germline CDR1 and CDR2: KGHDR and SFDVKD. The CDR3 runs to 15 residues. The V gene end was trimmed by 9 bases and the J gene end by 0 bases; junction bases not matched to a gene: 6.

This chain links TRBV11-2 with TRBJ2-7, with D tentatively TRBD2 (5 bases). The CDR3 consists of 12 residues. CDR1 is SGHAT, CDR2 FQNNGV, per germline. The V end lost 4 bases, the J end lost 5 bases, and 9 bases lay between the germline ends. The CDR3 spells CASSSGGDEQYF. Written as DNA, the CDR3 is TGTGCCAGCAGCTCCGGAGGAGACGAGCAGTACTTC.

CDR3 residues: CASSWTLFSPLHF. In nucleotides, the CDR3 is TGTGCCAGCAGCTGGACACTCTTCTCACCCCTCCACTTT. V is TRBV7-2 and J is TRBJ1-6, with D maybe TRBD1 (5 bases). The CDR3 is 13 amino acids. Trimming stripped 4 bases from V and 10 bases from J, with 11 bases between. Looked up from germline, CDR1 is SGHTA and CDR2 is FQGNSA.

This rearrangement joins TRBV12-5 to TRBJ2-5; 7 nucleotides agree with TRBD1. The junction had 8 bases not matched to a gene; V was cut back by 2 bases and J by 5 bases. The CDR3 consists of 15 residues. CDR1 is LGHNT and CDR2 is FRNRAP in the germline V gene. The CDR3 DNA reads as TGTGCTAGTGGTTTGATGACAGGGTTAGAGGAGACCCAGTACTTC. As protein: CASGLMTGLEETQYF.

The chain is built from TRBV6-5 and TRBJ1-2; unclear D gene. There are 12 residues in the CDR3. Germline V gene lookup returns CDR1 MNHEY and CDR2 SVGAGI. V lost 6 bases to trimming and J lost 8 bases, with 13 bases between them. CDR3 nucleotides: TGTGCCAGCAGCTTGGGAGGCGGCGGCTACACCTTC. Translating gives CASSLGGGGYTF.

This chain uses TRBV7-7 with TRBJ2-5; 15 bases line up with TRBD2. This CDR3 spans 18 amino acids. The trim removed 3 bases at V and 1 base at J, leaving 6 bases unmatched. The germline V gene has CDR1 SSHAT and CDR2 FNYEAQ (reference sequence). The CDR3 DNA reads as TGTGCCAGCAGCTTCGGACTAGCGGGGGGGCCGTTCCAAGAGACCCAGTACTTC. Translated: CASSFGLAGGPFQETQYF.

The V and J genes are TRBV24-1 and TRBJ1-2; no firm D call. This CDR3 region has 11 residues. Trimming took 7 bases from V and 8 from J, leaving 10 bases between them. Germline assignment: CDR1 KGHDR and CDR2 SFDVKD. The CDR3: CATSYSGGYTF. As DNA, the CDR3 is TGTGCCACCAGCTACTCGGGAGGCTACACCTTC.

DNA for the CDR3: TGTGCCACCAGTGATTTTGGCCAGGGGGCCGGGGGTACGCAGTATTTT. Its protein product is CATSDFGQGAGGTQYF. The chain recombines TRBV24-1 with TRBJ2-3; 8 bases agree with TRBD1. This CDR3 spans 16 amino acids. The germline V gene has CDR1 KGHDR and CDR2 SFDVKD. Trimming at V came to 1 base and at J to 8 bases, leaving 10 bases not matched to a gene.

CDR3 amino acids: CAWRSRGTYNEQFF. The CDR3 region has the DNA TGTGCCTGGAGGAGCAGGGGCACCTACAATGAGCAGTTCTTC. V is TRBV30 and J is TRBJ2-1; maybe TRBD1 (6 bases). V lost 3 bases and J 2 bases, leaving 11 bases between the germline ends. CDR1 and CDR2 (germline): GTSNPN, SVGIG (reference sequence). This CDR3 has 14 residues.

This sequence joins TRBV6-5 and TRBJ1-2; no clear D gene. This CDR3 is built from 15 residues. Germline V gene lookup returns CDR1 MNHEY and CDR2 SVGAGI. V was pared by 8 bases and J by 1 base, with 17 bases between. CDR3 protein: CASGWEGNFNYGYTF. In nucleotides, the CDR3 is TGTGCCAGCGGTTGGGAGGGTAATTTTAACTATGGCTACACCTTC.

The chain is built from TRBV4-1 and TRBJ2-2, with 7 bases lining up with TRBD1. J lost 3 bases, V lost 6 bases, and 16 bases had no gene match. Germline lookup yields CDR1 MGHRA and CDR2 YSYEKL. CDR3 size: 18 residues. The CDR3 nucleotides read TGCGCCAGCAGATACCGTACGACAGGGACGGGCTACACCGGGGAGCTGTTTTTT. Translation gives CASRYRTTGTGYTGELFF.

A single count supports this clone. The rearrangement joins TRBV24-1 to TRBJ1-3, with 7 nucleotides matching TRBD1. Germline V gene data show CDR1 as KGHDR and CDR2 as SFDVKD. The CDR3 consists of 17 residues. V was pared by 4 bases and J by 1 base, with 9 bases of the junction left unmatched. The CDR3 loop reads CATSESGTVKSGNTIYF. Here the CDR3 DNA reads TGTGCCACCAGTGAGTCCGGGACAGTGAAGTCTGGAAACACCATATATTTT.

The V and J genes are TRBV2 and TRBJ1-3; D is possibly TRBD1 (6 bases). Trimming stripped 3 bases from V and 7 bases from J, with 13 bases between. Germline V CDR1 and CDR2: SNHLY, FYNNEI. The CDR3 totals 14 residues. The CDR3 region is CASSEIGQGNTIYF. Written as DNA, the CDR3 is TGTGCCAGCAGTGAGATAGGTCAGGGGAACACCATATATTTT.

This clone has just one count. This chain connects TRBV5-4 to TRBJ2-1; tentatively, D is TRBD2 (7 bases). V was trimmed by 4 bases and J by 9 bases, leaving 11 bases between them. Germline V gene data show CDR1 as SGHNT and CDR2 as YYREEE (reference sequence). This CDR3 contains 12 residues. CDR3 in DNA: TGTGCCAGCAGCGGGGGGGCTCCTGAGCAGTTCTTC. Translating gives CASSGGAPEQFF.

The chain links TRBV5-4 to TRBJ1-2, with TRBD1 matching over 8 bases. The CDR3 is 13 amino acids. CDR1 and CDR2 (germline): SGHNT, YYREEE (reference sequence). The junction had 3 bases not matched to a gene; V was cut back by 3 bases and J by 5 bases. DNA of the CDR3: TGTGCCAGCAGCTCCACAGGGGGTTATGGCTACACCTTC. It codes for CASSSTGGYGYTF.

This chain joins TRBV5-1 and TRBJ1-1, with TRBD1 as a possible D gene (5 bases). V was clipped by 2 bases and J by 7 bases, with 12 bases between them. The germline CDR1 and CDR2 sequences are SGHRS and YFSETQ. The CDR3 totals 13 residues. The CDR3 region is CASSLKGAVEAFF. The DNA of the CDR3 is TGCGCCAGCAGCTTAAAAGGGGCCGTTGAAGCTTTCTTT.